The next 19 T cell receptor beta chains were all read from a single sample in a study of cytomegalovirus exposure and HLA in healthy donors. The PCR used 60 Vbeta and 13 Jbeta primers. Profiled with immunoSEQ multiplex PCR; TCRdb holds only in-frame clones, not every one. The sample lists hundreds of thousands of clones; around 64% were seen once. The sequenced sample was PBMCs. The receptors come from a man in his forties in good health and CMV-seropositive.

This clone was found a few times. The chain links TRBV5-8 to TRBJ2-7; 8 bases agree with TRBD1. The J segment lost 0 bases and the V segment lost 0 bases, leaving 2 bases of the junction unmatched. CDR1 SGHTS and CDR2 YDEGEE come from the germline V gene. This CDR3 region has 15 residues. The CDR3 sequence: CASSLETGVSYEQYF. Here the CDR3 DNA reads TGTGCCAGCAGCTTGGAGACAGGGGTCTCCTACGAGCAGTACTTC.

In this sample, this clone turned up once. The V and J genes are TRBV9 and TRBJ1-2; no definite D call. CDR3 size: 15 residues. Germline V gene sequence: CDR1 SGDLS, CDR2 YYNGEE. V was clipped by 4 bases and J by 4 bases, with 17 bases between them. CDR3 DNA: TGTGCCAGCAGCTACGACCCCCAGCGGAGCTATGGCTACACCTTC. Protein: CASSYDPQRSYGYTF.

The V and J genes are TRBV7-9 and TRBJ2-5; D gene unclear. V lost 5 bases and J 7 bases, leaving 8 bases between the germline ends. Germline-derived CDR1 and CDR2 are SEHNR and FQNEAQ (reference sequence). This CDR3 spans 11 amino acids. The CDR3: CASSRAGTQYF. CDR3 nucleotides: TGTGCCAGCAGCCGAGCTGGGACCCAGTACTTC.

Remarks on this clone: This CDR3 is also generated by other DNA sequences in the sample. The genes are TRBV5-6 and TRBJ1-2; 7 nucleotides line up with TRBD1. CDR1 SGHDT and CDR2 YYEEEE come from the germline V gene. This CDR3 contains 13 residues. J was trimmed by 8 bases and V by 0 bases; bases with no gene match: 4. The CDR3 spells CASSLVAGGGYTF. In DNA, the CDR3 is TGTGCCAGCAGCTTGGTAGCAGGGGGAGGCTACACCTTC. Drawing the rest from reference TRBV5-6 and TRBJ1-2, the complete variable domain is DAGVTQSPTHLIKTRGQQVTLRCSPKSGHDTVSWYQQALGQGPQFIFQYYEEEERQRGNFPDRFSGHQFPNYSSELNVNALLLGDSALYLCASSLVAGGGYTFGSGTRLTVV.

This rearrangement joins TRBV9 to TRBJ2-7, with D perhaps matching TRBD2 (5 bases). Looked up from germline, CDR1 is SGDLS and CDR2 is YYNGEE. This CDR3 has 15 residues. Trimming cost V 2 bases and J 3 bases, with 15 bases left between them. The CDR3 DNA is TGTGCCAGCAGCGTCGCGCCGGGGATTAGCTACGAGCAGTACTTC. It is translated as CASSVAPGISYEQYF.

The CDR3 spells CASSAGSHGELFF. As DNA, the CDR3 is TGTGCCAGCAGCGCCGGGTCCCACGGGGAGCTGTTTTTT. The rearrangement uses TRBV9 and TRBJ2-2; D is ambiguous. This CDR3 comprises 13 residues. Per germline, CDR1 SGDLS and CDR2 YYNGEE. Trimming left V 3 bases short and J 7 bases short, with 10 bases between.

This clone was observed once. The same CDR3 arises from other DNA sequences in this sample as well. This chain links TRBV5-1 with TRBJ2-7, with 9 positions matching TRBD1. Germline assignment: CDR1 SGHRS and CDR2 YFSETQ. The length of the CDR3 is 15 residues. V was clipped by 0 bases and J by 3 bases; unmatched bases: 4. The CDR3 DNA reads as TGCGCCAGCAGCTTGGATGGACAGGGGAGCTACGAGCAGTACTTC. Encoded protein: CASSLDGQGSYEQYF.

V usage is TRBV6-1 and J usage is TRBJ1-1; 8 nucleotides line up with TRBD1. The junction had 5 bases not matched to a gene; V was cut back by 7 bases and J by 4 bases. CDR3 length: 13 residues. The germline V gene encodes CDR1 MNHNS and CDR2 SASEGT. CDR3 protein: CASTSTGGTEAFF. The CDR3 DNA reads TGTGCCAGCACTAGCACAGGGGGCACTGAAGCTTTCTTT.

The chain couples TRBV6-1 to TRBJ1-6; maybe TRBD1 (5 bases). Germline lookup yields CDR1 MNHNS and CDR2 SASEGT. The germline V and J ends were trimmed by 1 base and 8 bases, with 12 bases remaining between them. This CDR3 has 15 residues. CDR3: CASSEGGGRHSPLHF. CDR3 DNA sequence: TGTGCCAGCAGTGAAGGCGGGGGGAGGCATTCACCCCTCCACTTT.

This clone was recorded once. The gene calls are TRBV7-9 and TRBJ1-1; TRBD1 agrees at 10 bases. The CDR3 covers 15 residues. CDR1 is SEHNR, CDR2 FQNEAQ, per germline (reference sequence). After removal of 5 bases from V and 3 bases from J, the junction contained 6 bases not matched to a gene. CDR3 sequence: CASSLLGQGDTEAFF. The CDR3 region has the DNA TGTGCCAGCAGCCTACTTGGACAGGGGGACACTGAAGCTTTCTTT.

This clone came up a few times. This chain links TRBV15 with TRBJ1-5; a weak D match, TRBD1 (6 bases). V was shortened by 8 bases and J by 0 bases, with 14 bases between the two germline ends. This CDR3 comprises 15 residues. The V gene's germline CDR1 is LNHNV and CDR2 YYDKDF (reference sequence). The CDR3 region is CATAPTGYSNQPQHF. For the CDR3, the DNA is TGTGCCACCGCACCCACAGGGTATAGCAATCAGCCCCAGCATTTT.

This chain links TRBV5-5 with TRBJ2-7, with D perhaps TRBD1 (6 bases). Germline V gives CDR1 SGHKS, CDR2 YYEKEE (reference sequence). V lost 1 base, J lost 5 bases, and 13 bases lay in between. The length of the CDR3 is 14 residues. DNA for the CDR3: TGTGCCAGCAGCTTGTCCAGGGGTATCAACGAGCAGTACTTC. As protein: CASSLSRGINEQYF.

This clone was observed a single time. The chain employs TRBV6-5 and TRBJ1-1, with 8 bases that match TRBD1. Germline V gene lookup returns CDR1 MNHEY and CDR2 SVGAGI. The ends lost 4 bases at V and 7 bases at J; junction bases unmatched: 2. The CDR3 is made up of 12 amino acids. Here the CDR3 DNA reads TGTGCCAGCAGTTTGGACAGGGATGAAGCTTTCTTT. This sequence encodes CASSLDRDEAFF.

This clone showed up just a few times. Here the CDR3 DNA reads TGTGCCAGCAGGAGGACAGGGGGGAGCAATCAGCCCCAGCATTTT. Protein sequence: CASRRTGGSNQPQHF. The rearrangement links TRBV6-5 to TRBJ1-5; 10 nucleotides match TRBD1. Germline V gene sequence: CDR1 MNHEY, CDR2 SVGAGI. With 6 bases clipped from V and 1 base from J, the junction kept 3 bases outside the gene matches. The CDR3 covers 15 residues.

This clone appeared a few times. This chain joins TRBV29-1 and TRBJ2-7, with a weak D call TRBD1 (6 bases). V shed 0 bases and J shed 6 bases, with 9 bases lying between them. This CDR3 has 12 residues. The germline CDR1 and CDR2 sequences are SQVTM and ANQGSEA. The CDR3: CSVEDGQSEQYF. The DNA for the CDR3 is TGCAGCGTTGAAGATGGACAGTCCGAGCAGTACTTC.

The sample holds one count of this clone. The rearrangement links TRBV4-2 to TRBJ2-7, with 11 nucleotides matching TRBD2. The CDR3 runs 15 residues. Looked up from germline, CDR1 is LGHNA and CDR2 is YNFKEQ. V lost 4 bases to trimming and J lost 4 bases; unmatched junction nucleotides: 6. CDR3 sequence: CASSPGLAGLYEQYF. For the CDR3, the DNA is TGTGCCAGCAGCCCCGGACTAGCGGGTCTGTACGAGCAGTACTTC.

This clone was seen more than once but under ten times. The rearrangement links TRBV11-1 to TRBJ1-6; D perhaps matches TRBD1 (5 bases). The CDR3 is 15 residues long. Trimming cost V 3 bases and J 2 bases, with 8 bases left between them. Germline values: CDR1 SGHAT, CDR2 FQDESV (reference sequence). CDR3 residues: CASSLGGAYNSPLHF. The DNA of the CDR3 is TGTGCCAGCAGCTTGGGGGGTGCCTATAATTCACCCCTCCACTTT.

This clone was detected only once. V is TRBV7-6 and J is TRBJ2-1, with TRBD2 matching over 13 bases. CDR1 is SGHVS and CDR2 is FNYEAQ in the germline V gene. Unmatched junction bases numbered 5, after V lost 5 bases and J lost 13 bases. The CDR3 totals 13 residues. The CDR3 DNA sequence: TGTGCCAGCAGCGGACTAGCGGGGGCCACACAGTTCTTC. Residues: CASSGLAGATQFF.

This chain links TRBV7-2 with TRBJ2-2; a possible D gene is TRBD2 (6 bases). Germline V CDR1 and CDR2: SGHTA, FQGNSA. The CDR3 is 12 residues long. Trimming removed 4 bases at V and 11 bases at J, with 11 bases between. CDR3 protein: CASSSRGIELFF. DNA of the CDR3: TGTGCCAGCAGCTCGCGGGGTATTGAGCTGTTTTTT.